The present TCR beta chain was sequenced within a study of blood T cell repertoires in COVID-19. Overall study: Whether acute or convalescent, the COVID-19 samples came from the United States, Italy and Spain. T cells, B-cell-depleted T cells, or PBMCs supplied cDNA or gDNA.

Germline loops: CDR1 MNHEY, CDR2 SVGEGT. V was trimmed by 2 bases and J by 5 bases, leaving 10 bases between them. The length of the CDR3 is 14 residues. Original processing methods: Amplification of reference gene primers provided the estimated nucleated cell counts. The assay was immunoSEQ multiplex PCR, and TCRdb's table has in-frame clones only and misses some. The V and J calls and the clone size are those of that table, but D and trimming were determined from the DNA. The sample records about 140,000 clones, 80% to 85% being singletons. The chain has TRBV6-2 or TRBV6-3 and TRBJ1-5; D is uncertain. The TCR originated in a woman in her sixties with acute or convalescent COVID-19. Sequencing used peripheral blood. CDR3 sequence reads: CASSYRQEYQPQHF. The DNA of the CDR3 is TGTGCCAGCAGTTACCGGCAGGAATATCAGCCCCAGCATTTT.